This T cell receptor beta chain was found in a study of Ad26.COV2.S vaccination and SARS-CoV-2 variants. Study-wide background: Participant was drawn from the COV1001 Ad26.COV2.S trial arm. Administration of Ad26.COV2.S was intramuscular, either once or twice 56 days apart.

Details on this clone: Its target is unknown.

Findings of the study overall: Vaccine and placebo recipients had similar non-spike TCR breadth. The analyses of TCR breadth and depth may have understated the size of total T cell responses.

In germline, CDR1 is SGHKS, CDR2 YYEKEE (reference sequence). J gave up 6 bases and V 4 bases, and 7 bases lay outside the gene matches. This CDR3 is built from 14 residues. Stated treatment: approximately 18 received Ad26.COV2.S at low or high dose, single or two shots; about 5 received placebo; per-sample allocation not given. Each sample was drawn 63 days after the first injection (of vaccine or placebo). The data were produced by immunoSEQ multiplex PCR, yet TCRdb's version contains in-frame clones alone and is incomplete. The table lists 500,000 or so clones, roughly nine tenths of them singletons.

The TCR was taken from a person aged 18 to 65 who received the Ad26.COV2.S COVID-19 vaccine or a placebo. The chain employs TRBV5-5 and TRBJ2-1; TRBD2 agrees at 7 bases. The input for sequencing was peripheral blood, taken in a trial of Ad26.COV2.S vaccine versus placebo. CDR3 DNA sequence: TGTGCCAGCAGCCCCGGACTAGTTCGCAATGAGCAGTTCTTC. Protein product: CASSPGLVRNEQFF. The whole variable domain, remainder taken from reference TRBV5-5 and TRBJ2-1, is DAGVTQSPTHLIKTRGQQVTLRCSPISGHKSVSWYQQVLGQGPQFIFQYYEKEERGRGNFPDRFSARQFPNYSSELNVNALLLGDSALYLCASSPGLVRNEQFFGPGTRLTVL.